This T cell receptor beta chain was identified in a study of identical twins. Study observations and caveats: The same donors were not followed; conclusions instead depended on cross-sectional statistical analysis.

TCRdb reprocessed the 5' RACE reads with MiXCR, giving one entry per CDR3 protein. The table lists around 1.7 million distinct CDR3 sequences, under 35% of them singletons. With respect to this clonotype: The antigen is unknown.

The CDR3 totals 14 residues. Germline CDR1 is SGHAT and CDR2 is FQNNGV. V shed 2 bases and J shed 8 bases, with 12 bases lying between them. The J gene is TRBJ1-4, the V gene TRBV11-2; no firm D call. The TCR comes from a newborn girl in good health. Sequenced input: cord blood. The CDR3 here is CASSLRGIGEKLFF. CDR3 coding DNA: TGTGCCAGCAGCTTACGAGGGATTGGGGAAAAACTGTTTTTT.